Presented here are 19 T cell receptor beta chains from one specimen sequenced in a study of regulatory T cells in long-lasting Graves disease. CDR3-region Arm-PCR and iRepertoire HTBI primers produced the TCR beta libraries. TCRdb reprocessed the multiplex PCR reads with MiXCR, giving one entry per CDR3 protein. The sample lists fewer than 350,000 distinct CDR3 sequences, more than 15% occurring once. The time point denotes: newly diagnosed GD, antithyroid drugs for less than 3 months. The TCR library was made from RNA that had been extracted from PBMCs in TRIzol. Source: peripheral blood mononuclear cells (PBMCs), taken at new diagnosis, from a patient treated with antithyroid drugs. These receptors originate from a female donor with Graves disease.

This clonotype was picked up many times. V and J are TRBV7-3 and TRBJ2-1; 7 bases map to TRBD2. Germline CDR1 SGHTA, CDR2 FQGTGA. The CDR3 has 17 residues. After removal of 5 bases from V and 0 bases from J, the junction contained 10 bases not matched to a gene. CDR3 sequence: CASSSLRRGVSYNEQFF. DNA of the CDR3: TGTGCCAGCAGCAGTCTCCGCCGGGGGGTCTCCTACAATGAGCAGTTCTTC.

Note on this clonotype: A single base is all that separates this from a far larger clone, so a read error is likely. This chain joins TRBV28 and TRBJ2-1; 13 nucleotides match TRBD2. The CDR3 covers 14 residues. The germline CDR1 and CDR2 sequences are MDHEN and SYDVKM. The CDR3 sequence is CASGTSGRGNERFF. CDR3 nucleotide sequence: TGTGCCAGTGGAACTAGCGGGAGGGGTAATGAGCGGTTCTTC.

This clonotype was counted ten times or more. V usage is TRBV2 and J usage is TRBJ1-6, with a possible D match to TRBD1 (6 bases). Germline assignment: CDR1 SNHLY and CDR2 FYNNEI. V was shortened by 3 bases and J by 0 bases, with 21 bases between the two germline ends. There are 20 residues in the CDR3. The CDR3 DNA sequence: TGTGCCAGCAGTGACCCGACTAATTTCGACAGGAACTCCTATAATTCACCCCTCCACTTT. Amino acid sequence: CASSDPTNFDRNSYNSPLHF.

The V call is TRBV14, the J call TRBJ2-7; 10 bases map to TRBD2. Looked up from germline, CDR1 is SGHDN and CDR2 is FVKESK. The J segment lost 4 bases and the V segment lost 5 bases, leaving 11 bases of the junction unmatched. The CDR3 extends over 16 amino acids. The CDR3 nucleotides read TGTGCCAGCAGCTATCGGGTTAGCGGGAGGTTATACGAGCAGTACTTC. Residues: CASSYRVSGRLYEQYF.

This clonotype has a count of ten or more. The rearrangement uses TRBV7-9 and TRBJ1-2; D is ambiguous. Trimming shortened V by 0 bases and J by 8 bases, and 10 bases separated the two germline ends. This CDR3 is built from 13 residues. CDR1 and CDR2 (germline): SEHNR, FQNEAQ (reference sequence). The CDR3 region is CASSLAARRGYTF. The CDR3 region has the DNA TGTGCCAGCAGCTTAGCCGCCAGAAGGGGCTACACCTTC.

This clonotype was picked up many times. V usage is TRBV11-2 and J usage is TRBJ2-3, with D perhaps assigned TRBD1 or TRBD2 (5 bases each). V gave up 5 bases and J gave up 3 bases, with 21 bases separating them. The CDR3 is 17 amino acids. Germline V gives CDR1 SGHAT, CDR2 FQNNGV. CDR3 sequence: CASSRQGRRSGTDTQYF. In DNA form, the CDR3 reads TGTGCCAGCAGCCGCCAGGGACGCAGGTCGGGAACAGATACGCAGTATTTT. The whole variable domain, remainder taken from reference TRBV11-2 and TRBJ2-3, is EAGVAQSPRYKIIEKRQSVAFWCNPISGHATLYWYQQILGQGPKLLIQFQNNGVVDDSQLPKDRFSAERLKGVDSTLKIQPAKLEDSAVYLCASSRQGRRSGTDTQYFGPGTRLTVL.

This clonotype was recorded at least ten times. The CDR3 sequence: CASSPLAAFGANVLTF. The CDR3 DNA is TGTGCCAGCAGCCCCCTGGCGGCTTTTGGGGCCAACGTCCTGACTTTC. The chain is built from TRBV28 and TRBJ2-6; no definite D call. The V end was cut by 6 bases, the J end by 3 bases, with 15 bases between. The CDR3 contains 16 residues. Germline loops: CDR1 MDHEN, CDR2 SYDVKM. Together with reference TRBV28 and TRBJ2-6, the CDR3 gives the full variable domain: DVKVTQSSRYLVKRTGEKVFLECVQDMDHENMFWYRQDPGLGLRLIYFSYDVKMKEKGDIPEGYSVSREKKERFSLILESASTNQTSMYLCASSPLAAFGANVLTFGAGSRLTVL.

This clonotype was found many times. This CDR3 is CSAGEGGASGYTF. The CDR3 DNA reads TGCAGTGCAGGGGAAGGGGGGGCGTCTGGCTACACCTTC. The chain is built from TRBV20-1 and TRBJ1-2; tentatively, D is TRBD1 (6 bases). The CDR3 extends over 13 amino acids. V shed 6 bases and J shed 7 bases, with 18 bases lying between them. CDR1 is DFQATT, CDR2 SNEGSKA, per germline (reference sequence).

This clonotype appeared many times. The gene calls are TRBV7-2 and TRBJ2-5; D is undetermined. The germline V gene has CDR1 SGHTA and CDR2 FQGNSA. CDR3 length: 14 residues. Trimming took 2 bases from V and 1 from J, leaving 8 bases between them. The CDR3 DNA sequence: TGTGCCAGCAGCTTATCATGGCGCCAAGAGACCCAGTACTTC. It codes for CASSLSWRQETQYF.

A note on this clonotype: In this CDR3 the conserved last residue, phenylalanine or tryptophan, is missing, so a read error is likely. CDR3 coding DNA: TGCGCCAGCACGGACCAAATGTACAATGAGCAGTTCTCC. Protein product: CASTDQMYNEQFS. The chain employs TRBV5-1 and TRBJ2-1; D unclear. V was cut by 6 bases and J by 4 bases, with 11 bases left in between. The CDR3 runs 13 residues. From germline, CDR1 is SGHRS and CDR2 YFSETQ.

This clonotype was counted ten times or more. The gene calls are TRBV9 and TRBJ2-7, with a possible D match to TRBD1 (5 bases). The CDR3 loop spans 16 amino acids. Germline V gene data show CDR1 as SGDLS and CDR2 as YYNGEE. Deletions cut 3 bases from V and 0 bases from J, with 16 bases between. For the CDR3, the DNA is TGTGCCAGCAGCGAGGGTCAAAGGGGTTTCTCCTACGAGCAGTACTTC. Protein sequence: CASSEGQRGFSYEQYF.

This clonotype was recorded many times. The DNA of the CDR3 is TGTGCCAGCAGCGAGACTAGCGCGGTCGATACGCAGTATTTT. Its translation: CASSETSAVDTQYF. The gene calls are TRBV7-2 and TRBJ2-3; TRBD2 aligns across 8 bases. Germline V gene data show CDR1 as SGHTA and CDR2 as FQGNSA. The CDR3 spans 14 residues. The V and J ends lost 5 bases and 6 bases, in that order; junction bases with no gene match: 7.

The CDR3 DNA is TGTGCCAGCAGTTTGAGGGTAATGAACACTGAAGCTTTCTTT. Translated, it gives CASSLRVMNTEAFF. This chain joins TRBV12-3 or TRBV12-4 and TRBJ1-1; no definite D call. Trimming took 3 bases from V and 0 from J, leaving 8 bases between them. The CDR3 has 14 residues.

The J gene is TRBJ1-5, the V gene TRBV7-9; no reliable D call. The V and J ends lost 6 bases and 4 bases respectively, with 16 bases between them. The CDR3 runs to 15 residues. Looked up from germline, CDR1 is SEHNR and CDR2 is FQNEAQ (reference sequence). This CDR3 is CASSRSAAENQPQHF. The CDR3 DNA is TGTGCCAGCAGTCGTAGTGCGGCAGAAAATCAGCCCCAGCATTTT. The whole variable domain, remainder taken from reference TRBV7-9 and TRBJ1-5, is DTGVSQNPRHKITKRGQNVTFRCDPISEHNRLYWYRQTLGQGPEFLTYFQNEAQLEKSRLLSDRFSAERPKGSFSTLEIQRTEQGDSAMYLCASSRSAAENQPQHFGDGTRLSIL.

The chain carries TRBV10-1 and TRBJ2-2; the D gene is possibly TRBD1 (5 bases). The germline CDR1 and CDR2 sequences are WNHNN and SYGVQD (reference sequence). With 6 bases removed from V and 0 bases from J, the gap between germline ends came to 8 bases. This CDR3 is built from 14 residues. The CDR3, as DNA: TGCGCCAGCAGGGCAGGGCCGAACACCGGGGAGCTGTTTTTT. It is translated as CASRAGPNTGELFF.

This clonotype has at least ten counts. This chain joins TRBV7-3 and TRBJ2-1, with TRBD2 as a possible D gene (6 bases). This CDR3 spans 15 amino acids. Trimming took 5 bases from V and 4 from J, leaving 15 bases between them. Germline V gene data show CDR1 as SGHTA and CDR2 as FQGTGA. The DNA of the CDR3 is TGTGCCAGCAGCCGCGGTAGCGGTGGATACAATGAGCAGTTCTTC. This encodes CASSRGSGGYNEQFF.

The sample holds many counts of this clonotype. The chain joins TRBV5-1 to TRBJ1-4; D is possibly TRBD1 (6 bases). The germline gives CDR1 SGHRS, CDR2 YFSETQ. The CDR3 is 13 amino acids. V gave up 7 bases and J gave up 7 bases, with 14 bases separating them. CDR3 bases: TGCGCCAGCGGCACAGCGGGGGCTGAAAAACTGTTTTTT. Its protein product is CASGTAGAEKLFF.

On this clonotype: This likely came from a read error, as a far larger clone is one base away. V is TRBV6-6 and J is TRBJ1-2, with TRBD1 as a possible D gene (5 bases). Germline V gene lookup returns CDR1 MNHNY and CDR2 SVGAGI (reference sequence). The CDR3 has 15 amino acids. CDR3 amino acids: CASSYSGLRNYGCTF. In DNA, the CDR3 is TGTGCCAGCAGTTACTCGGGACTTCGCAACTATGGCTGCACCTTC.

This clonotype was detected only once. A much larger clone sits a single nucleotide away, making a read error possible. The chain uses TRBV5-6 and TRBJ2-7; D gene uncertain. The germline gives CDR1 SGHDT, CDR2 YYEEEE. The CDR3 runs 12 residues. CDR3 loop: CASSLAYHEQCF. The DNA for the CDR3 is TGTGCCAGCAGCTTGGCGTACCACGAGCAGTGCTTC.